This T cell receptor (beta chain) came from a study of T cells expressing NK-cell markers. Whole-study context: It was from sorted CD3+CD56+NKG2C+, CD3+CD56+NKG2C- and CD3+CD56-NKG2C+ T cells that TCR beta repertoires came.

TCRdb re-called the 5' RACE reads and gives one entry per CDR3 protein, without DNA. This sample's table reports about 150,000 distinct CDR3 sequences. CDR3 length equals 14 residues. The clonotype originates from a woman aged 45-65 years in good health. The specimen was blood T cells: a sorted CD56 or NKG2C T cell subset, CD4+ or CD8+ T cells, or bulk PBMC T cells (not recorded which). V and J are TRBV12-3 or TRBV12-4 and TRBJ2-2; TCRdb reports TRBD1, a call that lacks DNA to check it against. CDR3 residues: CASSPKGGTGELFF.